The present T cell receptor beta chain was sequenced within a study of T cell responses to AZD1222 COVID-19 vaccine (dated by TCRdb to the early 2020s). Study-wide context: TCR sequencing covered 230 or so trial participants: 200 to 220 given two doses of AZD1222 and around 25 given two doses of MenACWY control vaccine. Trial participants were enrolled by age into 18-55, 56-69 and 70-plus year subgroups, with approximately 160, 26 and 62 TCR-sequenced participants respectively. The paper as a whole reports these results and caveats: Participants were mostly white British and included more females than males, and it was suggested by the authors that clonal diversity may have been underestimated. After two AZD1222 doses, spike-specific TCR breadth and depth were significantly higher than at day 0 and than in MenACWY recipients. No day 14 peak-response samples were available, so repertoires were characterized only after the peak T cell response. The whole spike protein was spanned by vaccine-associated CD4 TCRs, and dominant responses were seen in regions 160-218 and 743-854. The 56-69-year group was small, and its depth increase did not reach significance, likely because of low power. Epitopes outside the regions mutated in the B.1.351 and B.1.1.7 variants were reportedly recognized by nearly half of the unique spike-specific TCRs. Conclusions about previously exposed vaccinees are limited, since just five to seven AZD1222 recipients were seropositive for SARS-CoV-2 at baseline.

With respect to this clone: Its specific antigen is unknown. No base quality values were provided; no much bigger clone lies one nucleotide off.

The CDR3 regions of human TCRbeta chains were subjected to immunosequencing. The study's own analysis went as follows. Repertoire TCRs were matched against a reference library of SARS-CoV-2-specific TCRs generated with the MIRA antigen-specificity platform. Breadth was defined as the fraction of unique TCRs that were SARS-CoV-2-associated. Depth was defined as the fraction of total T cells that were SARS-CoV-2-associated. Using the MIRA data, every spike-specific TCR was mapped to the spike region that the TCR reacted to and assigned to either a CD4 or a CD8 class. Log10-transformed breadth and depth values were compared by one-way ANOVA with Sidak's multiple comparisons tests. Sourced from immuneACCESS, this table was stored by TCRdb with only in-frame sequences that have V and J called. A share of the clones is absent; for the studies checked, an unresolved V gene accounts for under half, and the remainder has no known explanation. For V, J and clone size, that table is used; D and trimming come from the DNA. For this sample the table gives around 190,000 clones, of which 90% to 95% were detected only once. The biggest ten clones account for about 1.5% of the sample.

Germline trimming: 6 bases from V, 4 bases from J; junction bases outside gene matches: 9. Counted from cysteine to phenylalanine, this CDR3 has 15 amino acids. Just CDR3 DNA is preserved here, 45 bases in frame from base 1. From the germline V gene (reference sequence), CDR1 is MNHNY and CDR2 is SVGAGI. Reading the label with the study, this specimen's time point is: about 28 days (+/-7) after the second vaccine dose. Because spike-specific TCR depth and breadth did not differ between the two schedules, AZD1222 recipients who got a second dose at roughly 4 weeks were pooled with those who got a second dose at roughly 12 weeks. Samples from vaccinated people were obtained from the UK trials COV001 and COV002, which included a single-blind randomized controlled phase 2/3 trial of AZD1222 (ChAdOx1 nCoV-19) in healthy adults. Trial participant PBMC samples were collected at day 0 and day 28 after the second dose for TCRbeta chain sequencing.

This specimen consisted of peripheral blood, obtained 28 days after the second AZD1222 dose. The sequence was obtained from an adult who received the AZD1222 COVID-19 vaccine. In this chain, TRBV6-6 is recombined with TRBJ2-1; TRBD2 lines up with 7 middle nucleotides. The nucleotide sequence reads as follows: TGTGCCAGCAGCCCTTGGGGGGGGTCTTACAATGAGCAGTTCTTC. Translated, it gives CASSPWGGSYNEQFF.